These 29 T cell receptor beta chains originate from one sample sequenced in a study of blood T cell repertoires in COVID-19 (dated by TCRdb to 2018 to 2021). Libraries were built with the immunoSEQ multiplex PCR assay. TCRdb mirrors the immuneACCESS table, restricted to in-frame sequences. Some clones are absent from its copies; in checked studies, under half trace to an unresolved V gene, and the reason for the others is unknown. The table for this sample lists approximately 210,000 clones; around 86% of them were counted only once. In total, the top ten clones hold roughly 7.2% of the sample. The source material was PBMCs or T cells enriched from blood (not recorded which). Receptor source: a man aged 30 to 45 in a cohort exposed to, infected with or recovered from COVID-19 (not recorded which).

The V and J genes are TRBV5-1 and TRBJ2-5; TRBD2 agrees at 10 bases. Germline V gives CDR1 SGHRS, CDR2 YFSETQ. The CDR3 length is 16 residues. Unmatched junction bases numbered 11, after V lost 5 bases and J lost 4 bases. CDR3 amino acids: CASRRTSGQGRETQYF. For the CDR3, the DNA is TGCGCCAGCAGGAGGACTAGCGGCCAGGGCAGAGAGACCCAGTACTTC. Full variable domain (outside the CDR3, taken from reference TRBV5-1 and TRBJ2-5): KAGVTQTPRYLIKTRGQQVTLSCSPISGHRSVSWYQQTPGQGLQFLFEYFSETQRNKGNFPGRFSGRQFSNSRSEMNVSTLELGDSALYLCASRRTSGQGRETQYFGPGTRLLVL.

The CDR3 here is CASRPGGNSPLHF. CDR3 nucleotide sequence: TGTGCCAGCCGGCCAGGGGGGAATTCACCCCTCCACTTT. The chain links TRBV18 to TRBJ1-6; 7 nucleotides align to TRBD1. V shed 8 bases, J shed 7 bases, and the junction held 5 bases outside the gene matches. Per germline, CDR1 KGHSH and CDR2 LQKENI. CDR3 length: 13 amino acids.

J is TRBJ2-5 and V is TRBV12-3 or TRBV12-4; D unresolved. The CDR3 runs to 11 residues. The ends were cut back, 6 bases at V and 7 bases at J, with 9 bases in the middle. The CDR3 bases are TGTGCCAGCAGCGCCTCCGGGACCCAGTACTTC. Its translation: CASSASGTQYF.

This chain connects TRBV13 to TRBJ2-7; 11 nucleotides match TRBD1. The CDR3 covers 16 residues. V lost 0 bases, J lost 3 bases, and 4 bases stayed unmatched. Per the germline V gene, CDR1 is PRHDT and CDR2 is FYEKMQ (reference sequence). CDR3 DNA sequence: TGTGCCAGCAGCTTAGGTGGGACAGGGGGGTACTACGAGCAGTACTTC. As protein: CASSLGGTGGYYEQYF.

The rearrangement joins TRBV28 to TRBJ2-1; 9 bases map to TRBD2. V gave up 4 bases and J gave up 7 bases; unmatched junction bases: 8. The CDR3 sequence is 15 residues long. CDR1 is MDHEN and CDR2 is SYDVKM in the germline V gene. The CDR3 sequence is CASSWGNSGRNEQFF. In DNA form, the CDR3 reads TGTGCCAGCAGTTGGGGGAACAGCGGGAGGAATGAGCAGTTCTTC.

This clone came up once. The V gene is TRBV2, the J gene TRBJ1-5, with 7 bases matching TRBD1. The CDR3 has 15 amino acids. V shed 2 bases and J 5 bases; nucleotides not matched to a gene: 6. Germline V lookup: CDR1 SNHLY, CDR2 FYNNEI. DNA for the CDR3: TGTGCCAGCAGTGAAAAAAGGGGGCCCGATCAGCCCCAGCATTTT. Its protein product is CASSEKRGPDQPQHF.

The chain is built from TRBV5-1 and TRBJ2-7, with 8 bases matching TRBD2. With 0 bases clipped from V and 0 bases from J, the junction kept 11 bases outside the gene matches. The CDR3 length is 18 residues. Germline V gene lookup returns CDR1 SGHRS and CDR2 YFSETQ. Written as DNA, the CDR3 is TGCGCCAGCAGCTTGGTCTTCCGCGGGAGGAGCGTCTCCTACGAGCAGTACTTC. Translation: CASSLVFRGRSVSYEQYF.

This chain links TRBV4-1 with TRBJ2-7; 7 positions match TRBD1. The CDR3 is 15 amino acids. The germline CDR1 and CDR2 sequences are MGHRA and YSYEKL. V shed 4 bases, J shed 3 bases, and the junction held 9 bases outside the gene matches. DNA for the CDR3: TGCGCCAGCAGCCCGCCCCAGCGACAGGGCTACGAGCAGTACTTC. This sequence encodes CASSPPQRQGYEQYF.

For the CDR3, the DNA is TGTGCCAGTAGTAATGCGATGAGGGTTTCCCCAACCATGAACACTGAAGCTTTCTTT. This gives the protein CASSNAMRVSPTMNTEAFF. The V call is TRBV19, the J call TRBJ1-1; no reliable D call. V was clipped by 4 bases and J by 0 bases, with 24 bases between them. The CDR3 consists of 19 residues. From germline, CDR1 is LNHDA and CDR2 SQIVND (reference sequence).

This clone appeared a single time. The chain is built from TRBV27 and TRBJ1-2; possibly TRBD1 for D (6 bases). This CDR3 is 13 amino acids long. V dropped 2 bases and J dropped 8 bases, with 12 bases sitting between them. Germline V gives CDR1 MNHEY, CDR2 SMNVEV (reference sequence). The CDR3 here is CASSLSRDTGYTF. The CDR3 DNA reads TGTGCCAGCAGTTTAAGCCGGGACACCGGCTACACCTTC.

About this clone itself: A read error may produce the germline difference seen at one junction end. V and J are TRBV7-7 and TRBJ2-3, with TRBD2 identical over 7 bases. This CDR3 has 15 residues. Per germline, CDR1 SSHAT and CDR2 FNYEAQ (reference sequence). CDR3 DNA: TGTGCTAGCAGCTTAGGGCGGGAGCTGACAGATACGCAGTATTTT. Its translation is CASSLGRELTDTQYF.

This chain uses TRBV25-1 with TRBJ1-3, with 9 bases identical to TRBD1. The CDR3 sequence is 18 residues long. The V gene's germline CDR1 is MGHDK and CDR2 SYGVNS. The V and J ends lost 1 base and 4 bases, in that order; junction bases with no gene match: 11. CDR3 loop: CASSEWGTGQVTGNTIYF. Here the CDR3 DNA reads TGTGCCAGCAGTGAATGGGGGACAGGGCAAGTTACCGGAAACACCATATATTTT.

The table lists this clone with a count of one. The chain has TRBV24-1 and TRBJ2-1; TRBD1 aligns across 7 bases. J gave up 2 bases and V 6 bases, and 6 bases lay outside the gene matches. CDR1 and CDR2 from the germline V gene are KGHDR and SFDVKD. The CDR3 sequence is 15 residues long. The CDR3 DNA sequence: TGTGCCACCAGTTCGCTAGGACAGGCCTACAATGAGCAGTTCTTC. It is translated as CATSSLGQAYNEQFF.

The chain joins TRBV28 to TRBJ1-4, with 7 bases that match TRBD1. The CDR3 runs 14 residues. CDR1 and CDR2 from the germline V gene are MDHEN and SYDVKM. With 7 bases clipped from V and 4 bases from J, the junction kept 6 bases outside the gene matches. Written as DNA, the CDR3 is TGTGCCAGCAACACAGGGGCCGGTAATGAAAAACTGTTTTTT. Its translation is CASNTGAGNEKLFF.

The chain recombines TRBV4-3 with TRBJ2-7; tentative D call: TRBD1 (6 bases). The CDR3 sequence is 14 residues long. Germline V gene lookup returns CDR1 LGHNA and CDR2 YSLEER. The V end was cut by 2 bases, the J end by 6 bases, with 14 bases between. The CDR3 protein is CASSQHLQGREQYF. DNA of the CDR3: TGCGCCAGCAGCCAACACTTACAGGGACGCGAGCAGTACTTC.

The chain has TRBV5-4 and TRBJ1-3; TRBD1 matches at 8 bases. Germline CDR1 is SGHNT and CDR2 is YYREEE (reference sequence). V was clipped by 3 bases and J by 0 bases; unmatched bases: 2. CDR3 size: 15 residues. CDR3 coding DNA: TGTGCCAGCAGCTCGGACAGGGACTCTGGAAACACCATATATTTT. Translation gives CASSSDRDSGNTIYF.

The chain employs TRBV7-2 and TRBJ2-7; TRBD1 aligns across 10 bases. Germline CDR1 is SGHTA and CDR2 is FQGNSA. The J segment lost 1 base and the V segment lost 4 bases, leaving 1 base of the junction unmatched. This CDR3 region has 14 residues. CDR3 coding DNA: TGTGCCAGCAGCTCGGGACAGGGGTCCTACGAGCAGTACTTC. Protein sequence: CASSSGQGSYEQYF.

The chain carries TRBV19 and TRBJ2-1; D uncertain. V shed 3 bases and J shed 10 bases, with 16 bases lying between them. The CDR3 has 14 residues. Germline-derived CDR1 and CDR2 are LNHDA and SQIVND (reference sequence). The CDR3 reads CASSIGGASPEQFF. As DNA, the CDR3 is TGTGCCAGTAGTATCGGCGGTGCCTCTCCGGAGCAGTTCTTC.

The V call is TRBV3-1 (or the pseudogene TRBV3-2), the J call TRBJ2-5; 7 positions match TRBD2. The V and J ends lost 0 bases and 6 bases, in that order; junction bases with no gene match: 13. The CDR3 extends over 17 amino acids. Germline-derived CDR1 and CDR2 are LGHDT and YNNKEL (reference sequence). The CDR3 is CASSQDVSTSALKTQYF. CDR3 in DNA: TGTGCCAGCAGCCAAGATGTGTCCACTAGCGCTTTAAAGACCCAGTACTTC.

This clone came up a few times. The J gene is TRBJ1-5, the V gene TRBV19; the D is unclear. The CDR3 is 14 amino acids. The V gene lost 5 bases and the J gene lost 8 bases, with 16 bases spanning the gap. Looked up from germline, CDR1 is LNHDA and CDR2 is SQIVND (reference sequence). CDR3 DNA sequence: TGTGCCAGTAGTGATCTTCGACTAGGAGAGCCCCAGCATTTT. This codes for CASSDLRLGEPQHF.

The chain couples TRBV19 to TRBJ2-1, with TRBD2 matching over 7 bases. The CDR3 has 15 amino acids. In germline, CDR1 is LNHDA, CDR2 SQIVND (reference sequence). V gave up 6 bases and J gave up 7 bases; unmatched junction bases: 12. In nucleotides, the CDR3 is TGTGCCAGTAGCCGACTAGCTTTTGTCGTTAATGAGCAGTTCTTC. Its translation is CASSRLAFVVNEQFF.

As for this clone: At one end the junction does not follow the germline gene, possibly because of a read error. The genes are TRBV28 and TRBJ2-2; TRBD2 matches at 10 bases. Germline V gene lookup returns CDR1 MDHEN and CDR2 SYDVKM. The CDR3 consists of 20 residues. The CDR3 here is CASSLLMVSEGLANAGELFF. The CDR3 region has the DNA TGTGCCAGCAGTTTATTAATGGTTTCTGAGGGACTAGCGAACGCCGGGGAGCTGTTTTTT.

This chain connects TRBV28 to TRBJ2-7, with TRBD2 as a possible D gene (6 bases). CDR1 is MDHEN and CDR2 is SYDVKM in the germline V gene. Between the trimmed V and J ends, which lost 6 bases and 4 bases, there was a span of 19 bases. The CDR3 loop spans 15 amino acids. The CDR3: CASSSDSGANYEQYF. The CDR3 coding sequence is TGTGCCAGCAGCTCAGATAGCGGAGCGAATTACGAGCAGTACTTC.

The rearrangement links TRBV7-2 to TRBJ1-1; 7 bases map to TRBD1. Per the germline V gene, CDR1 is SGHTA and CDR2 is FQGNSA. V gave up 5 bases and J gave up 4 bases; unmatched junction bases: 7. The CDR3 length is 14 residues. The CDR3 spells CASSVNRGSTEAFF. The CDR3 DNA follows: TGTGCCAGCAGCGTCAACAGGGGAAGCACTGAAGCTTTCTTT.

J is TRBJ2-6 and V is TRBV3-1 (or the pseudogene TRBV3-2); no definite D call. The CDR3 has 15 amino acids. Per germline, CDR1 LGHDT and CDR2 YNNKEL (reference sequence). V gave up 4 bases and J gave up 0 bases, with 7 bases separating them. CDR3 in DNA: TGTGCCAGCAGCCGTTTGGCCTCTGGGGCCAACGTCCTGACTTTC. Translation gives CASSRLASGANVLTF.

CDR3 residues: CASSPIAGGGRAGELFF. The CDR3 nucleotides read TGTGCCAGCAGCCCGATCGCCGGCGGGGGTAGGGCCGGGGAGCTGTTTTTT. The chain recombines TRBV7-8 with TRBJ2-2, with 7 bases matching TRBD2. The J segment lost 6 bases and the V segment lost 5 bases, leaving 15 bases of the junction unmatched. The length of the CDR3 is 17 residues. From germline, CDR1 is SGHVS and CDR2 FQNEAQ.

The CDR3 sequence is CASSQTGVDTEAFF. CDR3 DNA: TGTGCCAGCTCACAAACAGGGGTAGACACTGAAGCTTTCTTT. This sequence joins TRBV18 and TRBJ1-1; 7 bases agree with TRBD1. This CDR3 has 14 residues. The germline V gene encodes CDR1 KGHSH and CDR2 LQKENI. J gave up 3 bases and V 4 bases, and 5 bases lay outside the gene matches.

The rearrangement joins TRBV28 to TRBJ1-2, with TRBD1 matching 12 bases. The CDR3 sequence is 16 residues long. CDR1 and CDR2 from the germline V gene are MDHEN and SYDVKM. V dropped 5 bases and J dropped 8; count of bases not matched to a gene: 12. CDR3 nucleotide sequence: TGTGCCAGCAGTATCGGACCGGGACAGGGGGCGATAGGCTACACCTTC. Translation gives CASSIGPGQGAIGYTF.

CDR3 protein: CAITEDRAPYEQYF. The CDR3, as DNA: TGTGCCATCACCGAGGACAGGGCCCCCTACGAGCAGTACTTC. This chain uses TRBV10-3 with TRBJ2-7; the match to TRBD1 covers 8 bases. The CDR3 has 14 residues. Per the germline V gene, CDR1 is ENHRY and CDR2 is SYGVKD. Trimming cost V 7 bases and J 2 bases; bases outside gene matches: 7.